These T cell receptor beta chains were read from a single sample in a study of blood T cells in healthy people across ages. MiXCR, applied by TCRdb to the 5' RACE reads, yields one record per CDR3 protein. The sample lists more than 800,000 distinct CDR3 sequences, 29% occurring once. Source material: blood. The source is an elderly woman in good health. Both conserved end residues are trimmed from each CDR3.

v_call cdr3_aa
TRBV5-1 ASSPIQGSDTQY
TRBV7-2 ASSLVAGRGLF
TRBV3-1 ASSDSGGKETQY
TRBV7-2 ASSAGNFVNTGELF
TRBV9 ASSVVPSGGDNEQF
TRBV6-5 ASSQTRAASMYGYT
TRBV28 ASSVGGGRTHEQF
TRBV4-1 ASSQALGSNEQF
TRBV12-3/TRBV12-4 ASSLGSGGTGELF
TRBV12-3/TRBV12-4 ASSMSGGANNEQF
TRBV28 ASSPNYGQPDEQY
TRBV7-2 TSSLPGQGQDT
TRBV27 ASSSQGAETQF
TRBV29-1 SAGLQGGNEQF
TRBV27 ASSLGLAVNTDTQY
TRBV2 ASSEDGGPYEQY
TRBV11-2 ASSLGTRSDTQY
TRBV5-1 ASSSNLAGEHYNEQF